This is a list of T cell receptor beta chains from one sample in a study of CD8+ T cells in alopecia areata. Clones were sequenced by immunoSEQ multiplex PCR, and TCRdb holds only the in-frame ones, with some missing. The sample consists of over 150,000 clones, about 53% of them appearing once. The material was CD8+ T cells sorted from blood, obtained at week 24, from a patient treated with tofacitinib. The origin of the receptors is a human donor with alopecia areata. CDR3s include the opening cysteine and the closing phenylalanine or tryptophan. A D gene is named only where the DNA matches it firmly. Expanded clones get a size class; other rows say once, few or many, or leave the size out.

.	.	TRBV29-1	TRBJ1-2	CSVPPTDGYTF	TGCAGCGTGCCGCCTACCGACGGCTACACCTTC
TRBD1	few	TRBV9	TRBJ1-5	CASSVGDRSQPQHF	TGTGCCAGCAGCGTAGGGGACAGGAGTCAGCCCCAGCATTTT
.	once	TRBV14	TRBJ2-3	CASSQWGGTDTQYF	TGTGCCAGCAGCCAGTGGGGTGGGACAGATACGCAGTATTTT
.	.	TRBV5-1	TRBJ1-3	CASSLAGTSSGNTIYF	TGCGCCAGCAGCTTGGCCGGGACGAGCTCTGGAAACACCATATATTTT
.	.	TRBV9	TRBJ2-4	CASSDNQGLAKNIQYF	TGTGCCAGCAGCGACAACCAGGGGCTGGCCAAAAACATTCAGTACTTC
.	few	TRBV6-6	TRBJ2-2	CASSYGSGELFF	TGTGCCAGCAGTTACGGGTCCGGGGAGCTGTTTTTT
TRBD1	.	TRBV6-1	TRBJ2-1	CASSDQQGSSYNEQFF	TGTGCCAGCAGTGATCAACAGGGGAGCTCCTACAATGAGCAGTTCTTC
TRBD2	few	TRBV2	TRBJ2-7	CASSEGLADYEQYF	TGTGCCAGCAGTGAAGGGCTAGCGGACTACGAGCAGTACTTC
.	.	TRBV30	TRBJ2-1	CAWSYTGVEQFF	TGTGCCTGGAGTTACACGGGGGTTGAGCAGTTCTTC
.	.	TRBV27	TRBJ2-6	CASSSGGANVLTF	TGTGCCAGCAGTTCGGGAGGGGCCAACGTCCTGACTTTC
.	.	TRBV11-2	TRBJ1-4	CASSPVGANEKLFF	TGTGCCAGCAGTCCGGTGGGAGCTAATGAAAAACTGTTTTTT
.	.	TRBV5-1	TRBJ2-5	CASSLRQFQETQYF	TGCGCCAGCAGCTTAAGACAGTTCCAAGAGACCCAGTACTTC
TRBD1	.	TRBV15	TRBJ1-5	CATSRTTGGVNQPQHF	TGTGCCACCAGCAGAACCACAGGGGGTGTCAATCAGCCCCAGCATTTT
.	.	TRBV5-1	TRBJ2-7	CASSLEGDSTSYEQYF	TGCGCCAGCAGCTTGGAAGGAGACAGCACCTCCTACGAGCAGTACTTC
.	.	TRBV6-5	TRBJ1-1	CASHPGRNTEAFF	TGTGCCAGCCATCCAGGGCGGAACACTGAAGCTTTCTTT
.	.	TRBV4-1	TRBJ1-1	CASSQERVDYLNPSEAFF	TGCGCCAGCAGCCAAGAGCGGGTGGATTACCTTAACCCGTCCGAAGCTTTCTTT
.	.	TRBV30	TRBJ1-4	CAWSDGSSLGEKLFF	TGTGCCTGGAGTGACGGGTCTTCTCTGGGTGAAAAACTGTTTTTT
TRBD1	.	TRBV7-9	TRBJ2-1	CASSLERGREQFF	TGTGCCAGCAGCTTAGAAAGGGGGCGGGAGCAGTTCTTC
.	.	TRBV10-3	TRBJ2-5	CAISEVHIGETQYF	TGTGCCATCAGTGAGGTTCACATTGGGGAGACCCAGTACTTC
.	.	TRBV5-6	TRBJ1-1	CASTGVVNTEAFF	TGTGCCAGCACGGGGGTCGTGAACACTGAAGCTTTCTTT
TRBD1	.	TRBV27	TRBJ2-2	CASSLSGTGTGELFF	TGTGCCAGCAGTTTATCTGGGACAGGGACCGGGGAGCTGTTTTTT
.	once	TRBV7-9	TRBJ1-1	CASSRTPGGSDTEAFF	TGTGCCAGCAGCCGCACTCCCGGTGGGTCGGACACTGAAGCTTTCTTT
.	.	TRBV29-1	TRBJ2-7	CSVRGSSLDEQYF	TGCAGCGTACGGGGGTCTAGCCTCGACGAGCAGTACTTC
TRBD2	.	TRBV13	TRBJ2-7	CASSTGLAGGRDEQYF	TGTGCCAGCAGCACCGGACTAGCGGGGGGCCGGGACGAGCAGTACTTC
.	few	TRBV7-2	TRBJ1-1	CASSLGGMYTEAFF	TGTGCCAGCAGCTTAGGAGGGATGTACACTGAAGCTTTCTTT
TRBD1	.	TRBV27	TRBJ2-1	CASRKGQGVNNEQFF	TGTGCCAGCAGAAAGGGACAGGGGGTGAACAATGAGCAGTTCTTC
.	few	TRBV10-2	TRBJ2-3	CASSESWGGPSTDTQYF	TGCGCCAGCAGTGAGTCTTGGGGGGGCCCAAGCACAGATACGCAGTATTTT
.	few	TRBV16	TRBJ1-4	CASSGQFNEKLFF	TGTGCCAGCAGCGGACAGTTTAATGAAAAACTGTTTTTT
.	many	TRBV5-6	TRBJ1-2	CASSLRRIYGYTF	TGTGCCAGCAGCTTGAGGCGGATCTATGGCTACACCTTC
TRBD2	few	TRBV2	TRBJ2-3	CASSGLAGYTDTQYF	TGTGCCAGCAGTGGACTAGCGGGGTACACAGATACGCAGTATTTT
.	few	TRBV4-3	TRBJ1-1	CASSQSRTRNTEAFF	TGCGCCAGCAGCCAATCTAGGACCCGGAACACTGAAGCTTTCTTT
TRBD1	.	TRBV5-6	TRBJ2-7	CASSPRIADRVGYEQYF	TGTGCCAGCAGCCCCCGAATAGCCGACAGGGTGGGCTACGAGCAGTACTTC
TRBD1	few	TRBV29-1	TRBJ1-1	CSVNQGARGGTEAFF	TGCAGCGTTAATCAGGGGGCGAGAGGGGGCACTGAAGCTTTCTTT
TRBD1	few	TRBV4-3	TRBJ2-7	CASHPGQGFHEQYF	TGCGCCAGCCACCCGGGACAGGGATTCCACGAGCAGTACTTC
.	.	TRBV5-4	TRBJ2-1	CASSFSANEQFF	TGTGCCAGCAGCTTTTCCGCCAATGAGCAGTTCTTC
TRBD1	few	TRBV12-5	TRBJ2-7	CASGFPDRPTYEQYF	TGTGCTAGTGGTTTCCCGGACAGGCCAACCTACGAGCAGTACTTC
.	few	TRBV11-2	TRBJ2-1	CASSLREGMQFF	TGTGCCAGCAGCCTTAGGGAAGGGATGCAGTTCTTC